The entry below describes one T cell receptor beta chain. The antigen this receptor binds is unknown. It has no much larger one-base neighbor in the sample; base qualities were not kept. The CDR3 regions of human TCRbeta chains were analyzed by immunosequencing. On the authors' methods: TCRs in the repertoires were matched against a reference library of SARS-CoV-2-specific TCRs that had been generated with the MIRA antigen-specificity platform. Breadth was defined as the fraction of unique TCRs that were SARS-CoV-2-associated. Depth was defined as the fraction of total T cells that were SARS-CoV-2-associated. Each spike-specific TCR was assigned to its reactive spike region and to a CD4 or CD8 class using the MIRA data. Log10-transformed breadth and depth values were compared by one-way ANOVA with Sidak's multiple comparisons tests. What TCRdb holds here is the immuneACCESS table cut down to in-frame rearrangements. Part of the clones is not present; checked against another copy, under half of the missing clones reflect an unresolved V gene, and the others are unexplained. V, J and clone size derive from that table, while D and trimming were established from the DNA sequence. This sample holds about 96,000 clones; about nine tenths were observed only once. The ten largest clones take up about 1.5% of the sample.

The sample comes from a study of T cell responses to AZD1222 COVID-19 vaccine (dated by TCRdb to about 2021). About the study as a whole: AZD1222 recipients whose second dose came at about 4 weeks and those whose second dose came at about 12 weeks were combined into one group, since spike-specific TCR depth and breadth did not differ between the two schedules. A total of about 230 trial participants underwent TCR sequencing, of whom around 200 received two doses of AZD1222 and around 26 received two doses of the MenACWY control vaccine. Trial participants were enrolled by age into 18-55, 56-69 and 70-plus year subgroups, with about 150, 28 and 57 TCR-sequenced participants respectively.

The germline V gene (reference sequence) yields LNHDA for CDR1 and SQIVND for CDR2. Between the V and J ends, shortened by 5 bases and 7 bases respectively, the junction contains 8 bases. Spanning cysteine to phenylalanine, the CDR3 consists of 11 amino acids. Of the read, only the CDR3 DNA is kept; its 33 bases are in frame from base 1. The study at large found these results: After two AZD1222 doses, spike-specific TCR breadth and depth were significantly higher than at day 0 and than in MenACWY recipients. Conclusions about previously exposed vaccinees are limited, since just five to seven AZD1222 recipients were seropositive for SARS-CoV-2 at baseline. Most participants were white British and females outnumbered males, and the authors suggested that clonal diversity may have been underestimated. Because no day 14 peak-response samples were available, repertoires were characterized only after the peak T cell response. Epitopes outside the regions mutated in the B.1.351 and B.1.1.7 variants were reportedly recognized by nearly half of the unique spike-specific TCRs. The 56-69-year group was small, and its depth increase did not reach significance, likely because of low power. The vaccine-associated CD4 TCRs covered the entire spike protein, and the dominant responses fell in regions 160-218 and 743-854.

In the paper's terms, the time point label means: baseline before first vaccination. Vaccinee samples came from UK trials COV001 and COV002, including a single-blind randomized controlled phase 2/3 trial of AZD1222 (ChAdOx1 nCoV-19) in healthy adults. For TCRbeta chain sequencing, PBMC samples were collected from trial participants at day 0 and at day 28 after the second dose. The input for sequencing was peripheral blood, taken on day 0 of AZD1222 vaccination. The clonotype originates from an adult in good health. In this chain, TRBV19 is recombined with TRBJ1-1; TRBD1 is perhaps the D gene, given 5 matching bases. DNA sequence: TGTGCCAGTAGTTTTCAGGGTGAAGCTTTCTTT. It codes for CASSFQGEAFF.